The rows below give T cell receptor beta chains drawn from one sample of a study of Graves' ophthalmopathy and Graves' hyperthyroidism. Via MiXCR, TCRdb re-called the multiplex PCR reads, giving one row per CDR3 protein. The sample lists a few hundred thousand distinct CDR3 sequences, approximately 18% seen once, with 2.4% in the top ten. Sequencing used peripheral blood. These receptors were obtained from an adult woman with stable Graves' hyperthyroidism. Each CDR3 is given with its conserved first and last residue. The order of the fields is J gene, V gene, CDR3 protein.

TRBJ2-7 | TRBV30 | CAWSVLSDGNEQYF
TRBJ1-5 | TRBV10-3 | CAISQGTGNQPQHF
TRBJ2-6 | TRBV3-1 | CASSPTGTSGANVLTF
TRBJ1-2 | TRBV12-3/TRBV12-4 | CASSPDRGLEDGYTF
TRBJ1-5 | TRBV6-2/TRBV6-3 | CASSYSIGRRNQPQHF
TRBJ1-2 | TRBV20-1 | CSATGSGYTF
TRBJ1-5 | TRBV7-2 | CASSPDVNQPQHF
TRBJ2-7 | TRBV10-3 | CAISDPDRAYEQYF
TRBJ1-1 | TRBV4-2 | CASSQEEGSQEEAFF
TRBJ1-1 | TRBV19 | CASSTGGMNTEAFF
TRBJ2-5 | TRBV12-3/TRBV12-4 | CASSPTREGTQYF
TRBJ2-5 | TRBV7-6 | CASSLGGFETQYF
TRBJ2-4 | TRBV28 | CASSSMTGGGNIKYF
TRBJ1-1 | TRBV19 | CASGSGFRKRTEAFF
TRBJ1-1 | TRBV7-2 | CASSLDIKNTEAFF
TRBJ2-7 | TRBV29-1 | CSAGGGTGDPYEQYF
TRBJ2-7 | TRBV19 | CASSGTAYEQYF
TRBJ2-7 | TRBV20-1 | CSARDDRGLYEQYF
TRBJ1-6 | TRBV3-1 | CASSQGGWGTSSYNSPLHF
TRBJ2-7 | TRBV12-3/TRBV12-4 | CASSLNFRQVGYEQYF
TRBJ2-7 | TRBV15 | CATSRETSFYEQYF
TRBJ2-7 | TRBV5-1 | CASSRPGTGSQQYF
TRBJ1-1 | TRBV29-1 | CSVGQTGGPEAFF
TRBJ1-2 | TRBV29-1 | CSTTGGESGYGYTF
TRBJ1-5 | TRBV12-3/TRBV12-4 | CASSLRTGTVDYSNQPQHF
TRBJ1-4 | TRBV28 | CASDRSGDEKLFF
TRBJ2-1 | TRBV28 | CASSFGWGLYNEQFF
TRBJ1-2 | TRBV2 | CASSEALLVGQVRLRYTF
TRBJ2-5 | TRBV11-2 | CASSPSQAGVMAETQYF
TRBJ1-1 | TRBV3-1 | CASSQDAGGAEAFF
TRBJ2-2 | TRBV7-2 | CASRMGQGNTGELFF
TRBJ2-7 | TRBV20-1 | CSVASGRRQYF
TRBJ1-6 | TRBV20-1 | CSARTDVNSPLHF